A selection of T cell receptor beta chains follows, all from one sample in a study of Ad26.COV2.S vaccination and SARS-CoV-2 variants. This table comes from immunoSEQ multiplex PCR, and its TCRdb copy is limited to in-frame clones, with some not included. Of roughly 400,000 clones listed, approximately 91% are singletons. Sample: peripheral blood, taken in a trial of Ad26.COV2.S vaccine versus placebo. These receptors were taken from a person between 18 and 60 years old who received the Ad26.COV2.S COVID-19 vaccine or a placebo. Both conserved end residues are part of each CDR3. The order of the fields is D gene, J gene, clone size, V gene, CDR3 protein, CDR3 DNA. D genes are given only for firm matches. Not every row has a clone size; where given, it reads once, few, many or a size class.

d_call: .
j_call: TRBJ1-1
clone_size: .
v_call: TRBV28
cdr3_aa: CASRRSIMNTEAFF
cdr3_nt: TGTGCCAGCAGGAGAAGTATTATGAACACTGAAGCTTTCTTT

d_call: TRBD2
j_call: TRBJ2-7
clone_size: .
v_call: TRBV5-5
cdr3_aa: CASTRGGRAYEQYF
cdr3_nt: TGTGCCAGCACCCGGGGGGGACGAGCCTACGAGCAGTACTTC

d_call: .
j_call: TRBJ2-7
clone_size: .
v_call: TRBV11-2
cdr3_aa: CASSLVFGSYEQYF
cdr3_nt: TGTGCCAGCAGCTTAGTATTTGGATCCTACGAGCAGTACTTC

d_call: TRBD2
j_call: TRBJ2-1
clone_size: .
v_call: TRBV10-3
cdr3_aa: CAISEGSGSAEQFF
cdr3_nt: TGTGCCATCAGTGAAGGTAGCGGGAGTGCTGAGCAGTTCTTC

d_call: .
j_call: TRBJ2-5
clone_size: .
v_call: TRBV6-1
cdr3_aa: CASSDPRVLQETQYF
cdr3_nt: TGTGCCAGCAGTGATCCCCGGGTCCTCCAAGAGACCCAGTACTTC

d_call: .
j_call: TRBJ2-5
clone_size: .
v_call: TRBV5-1
cdr3_aa: CASSPQGRPQETQYF
cdr3_nt: TGCGCCAGCAGCCCCCAGGGGCGACCACAAGAGACCCAGTACTTC

d_call: .
j_call: TRBJ2-3
clone_size: .
v_call: TRBV20-1
cdr3_aa: CSAHRGDTQYF
cdr3_nt: TGCAGTGCCCACCGGGGAGATACGCAGTATTTT

d_call: .
j_call: TRBJ1-3
clone_size: .
v_call: TRBV6-5
cdr3_aa: CASSYSSTGHGNTIYF
cdr3_nt: TGTGCCAGCAGTTACTCATCCACAGGGCACGGAAACACCATATATTTT

d_call: .
j_call: TRBJ1-1
clone_size: few
v_call: TRBV28
cdr3_aa: CASRTALSKAFF
cdr3_nt: TGTGCCAGCAGGACAGCTCTCTCAAAGGCTTTCTTT

d_call: .
j_call: TRBJ1-1
clone_size: .
v_call: TRBV30
cdr3_aa: CAWITVGEAFF
cdr3_nt: TGTGCCTGGATTACGGTGGGTGAAGCTTTCTTT

d_call: .
j_call: TRBJ2-7
clone_size: .
v_call: TRBV9
cdr3_aa: CASSVGNSGGEQYF
cdr3_nt: TGTGCCAGCAGCGTAGGCAACTCCGGAGGCGAGCAGTACTTC

d_call: .
j_call: TRBJ2-6
clone_size: .
v_call: TRBV7-8
cdr3_aa: CASTRGTSVSGANVLTF
cdr3_nt: TGTGCCAGCACCCGGGGGACATCCGTCTCTGGGGCCAACGTCCTGACTTTC

d_call: TRBD1
j_call: TRBJ2-7
clone_size: .
v_call: TRBV2
cdr3_aa: CASSHGQDFYEQYF
cdr3_nt: TGTGCCAGCAGCCACGGACAGGATTTCTACGAGCAGTACTTC

d_call: .
j_call: TRBJ1-2
clone_size: .
v_call: TRBV7-2
cdr3_aa: CASSLDKNYGYTF
cdr3_nt: TGTGCCAGCAGCTTAGACAAGAACTATGGCTACACCTTC

d_call: TRBD1
j_call: TRBJ1-2
clone_size: .
v_call: TRBV2
cdr3_aa: CASSEVQGNYGYTF
cdr3_nt: TGTGCCAGCAGTGAAGTACAGGGGAACTATGGCTACACCTTC

d_call: TRBD2
j_call: TRBJ2-5
clone_size: .
v_call: TRBV7-8
cdr3_aa: CASSASSGETQYF
cdr3_nt: TGTGCCAGCAGCGCGTCTAGCGGTGAGACCCAGTACTTC

d_call: .
j_call: TRBJ1-1
clone_size: .
v_call: TRBV30
cdr3_aa: CAGDGTSRGAEAFF
cdr3_nt: TGTGCCGGGGACGGGACCTCAAGGGGCGCTGAAGCTTTCTTT

d_call: .
j_call: TRBJ1-5
clone_size: .
v_call: TRBV4-2
cdr3_aa: CASSQEAQGNQPQHF
cdr3_nt: TGTGCCAGCAGCCAAGAGGCACAGGGTAATCAGCCCCAGCATTTT

d_call: .
j_call: TRBJ1-6
clone_size: few
v_call: TRBV28
cdr3_aa: CASSPTWGNDNSPLHF
cdr3_nt: TGTGCCAGCAGTCCCACATGGGGCAATGATAATTCACCCCTCCACTTT

d_call: .
j_call: TRBJ1-2
clone_size: .
v_call: TRBV4-3
cdr3_aa: CASSQDWELYYGYTF
cdr3_nt: TGCGCCAGCAGCCAAGATTGGGAGTTGTACTATGGCTACACCTTC

d_call: .
j_call: TRBJ1-5
clone_size: .
v_call: TRBV10-3
cdr3_aa: CAISESEGQPQHF
cdr3_nt: TGTGCCATCAGTGAGTCAGAGGGCCAGCCCCAGCATTTT

d_call: .
j_call: TRBJ1-5
clone_size: .
v_call: TRBV10-1
cdr3_aa: CASSSGSNQPQHF
cdr3_nt: TGCGCCAGCAGTTCAGGTAGCAATCAGCCCCAGCATTTT

d_call: .
j_call: TRBJ1-4
clone_size: once
v_call: TRBV6-5
cdr3_aa: CASSTSGTFGEKLFF
cdr3_nt: TGTGCCAGCTCTACCTCCGGGACATTCGGTGAAAAACTGTTTTTT

d_call: .
j_call: TRBJ2-7
clone_size: .
v_call: TRBV20-1
cdr3_aa: CSASGGQGYHEQYF
cdr3_nt: TGCAGTGCTAGTGGGGGGCAGGGGTACCACGAGCAGTACTTC

d_call: TRBD1
j_call: TRBJ1-1
clone_size: .
v_call: TRBV6-6
cdr3_aa: CASSSRQGLEAFF
cdr3_nt: TGTGCCAGCAGTTCGAGACAGGGTCTTGAAGCTTTCTTT

d_call: .
j_call: TRBJ2-4
clone_size: once
v_call: TRBV7-2
cdr3_aa: CASSFAAKNIQYF
cdr3_nt: TGTGCCAGTTCCTTTGCGGCCAAAAACATTCAGTACTTC

d_call: TRBD1
j_call: TRBJ2-5
clone_size: .
v_call: TRBV6-6
cdr3_aa: CASKDRGRETQYF
cdr3_nt: TGTGCCAGCAAAGACAGGGGGCGAGAGACCCAGTACTTC

d_call: TRBD2
j_call: TRBJ2-1
clone_size: .
v_call: TRBV3-1/TRBV3-2
cdr3_aa: CASSQLAGGLGEQFF
cdr3_nt: TGTGCCAGCAGCCAACTAGCGGGAGGCTTGGGTGAGCAGTTCTTC

d_call: .
j_call: TRBJ1-2
clone_size: few
v_call: TRBV7-9
cdr3_aa: CASSLDGSFRGYTF
cdr3_nt: TGTGCCAGCAGCTTGGATGGGAGCTTCCGAGGCTACACCTTC

d_call: .
j_call: TRBJ2-1
clone_size: .
v_call: TRBV6-5
cdr3_aa: CASSYGLTSYNEQFF
cdr3_nt: TGTGCCAGCAGTTACGGACTAACCTCCTACAATGAGCAGTTCTTC

d_call: TRBD1
j_call: TRBJ2-2
clone_size: .
v_call: TRBV7-6
cdr3_aa: CASSREPGQGNTGELFF
cdr3_nt: TGTGCCAGCAGCCGAGAGCCGGGACAGGGAAACACCGGGGAGCTGTTTTTT

d_call: .
j_call: TRBJ2-5
clone_size: .
v_call: TRBV7-9
cdr3_aa: CASTQRIQETQYF
cdr3_nt: TGTGCCAGCACCCAGAGGATCCAAGAGACCCAGTACTTC

d_call: TRBD1
j_call: TRBJ2-4
clone_size: once
v_call: TRBV19
cdr3_aa: CASSLRQGAAKNIQYF
cdr3_nt: TGTGCCAGTAGTCTCAGACAGGGGGCAGCCAAAAACATTCAGTACTTC

d_call: .
j_call: TRBJ1-5
clone_size: .
v_call: TRBV19
cdr3_aa: CASSMSAGNQPQHF
cdr3_nt: TGTGCCAGTAGTATGTCCGCGGGCAATCAGCCCCAGCATTTT

d_call: TRBD2
j_call: TRBJ2-2
clone_size: few
v_call: TRBV6-6
cdr3_aa: CASSSEREYGGELFF
cdr3_nt: TGTGCCAGCAGTTCCGAGCGGGAGTACGGCGGGGAGCTGTTTTTT

d_call: .
j_call: TRBJ1-5
clone_size: .
v_call: TRBV7-2
cdr3_aa: CASSLGGRGPNNQPQHF
cdr3_nt: TGTGCCAGCAGCCTCGGCGGCAGGGGCCCGAACAATCAGCCCCAGCATTTT

d_call: .
j_call: TRBJ1-3
clone_size: .
v_call: TRBV5-1
cdr3_aa: CASSLDGNTIYF
cdr3_nt: TGCGCCAGCAGCTTGGACGGAAACACCATATATTTT

d_call: .
j_call: TRBJ1-4
clone_size: .
v_call: TRBV21-1
cdr3_aa: CASSAPRDFEKLFF
cdr3_nt: TGTGCCAGCAGTGCCCCAAGGGACTTCGAAAAACTGTTTTTT

d_call: .
j_call: TRBJ2-3
clone_size: .
v_call: TRBV29-1
cdr3_aa: CSVEDRLSTDTQYF
cdr3_nt: TGCAGCGTTGAGGATCGCCTAAGCACAGATACGCAGTATTTT

d_call: TRBD2
j_call: TRBJ2-7
clone_size: .
v_call: TRBV5-1
cdr3_aa: CASSATSGKLHEQYF
cdr3_nt: TGCGCCAGCAGCGCGACTAGCGGGAAGCTCCACGAGCAGTACTTC

d_call: .
j_call: TRBJ1-1
clone_size: .
v_call: TRBV7-8
cdr3_aa: CASSLFSNTEAFF
cdr3_nt: TGTGCCAGCAGCTTATTTTCGAACACTGAAGCTTTCTTT